These 22 T cell receptor beta chains share one sample of origin, sequenced in a study of technical replicates of blood from several donors. Sequenced by immunoSEQ multiplex PCR; TCRdb stores in-frame clones only, minus some. This table has fewer than 75,000 clones, 85% to 95% appearing once. The sample comprised T cells isolated from PBMCs. These receptors were taken from a human donor in good health.

This CDR3 is CASSFPGTSVIGELFF. The CDR3 DNA reads TGTGCCAGCAGCTTCCCCGGGACTAGTGTTATCGGGGAGCTGTTTTTT. The chain recombines TRBV5-5 with TRBJ2-2; 8 bases agree with TRBD2. The germline CDR1 and CDR2 sequences are SGHKS and YYEKEE (reference sequence). J lost 7 bases, V lost 2 bases, and 10 bases had no gene match. This CDR3 contains 16 residues.

The chain combines TRBV5-4 with TRBJ2-1; TRBD2 is a possible D gene (6 bases). This CDR3 has 14 amino acids. Germline CDR1 is SGHNT and CDR2 is YYREEE (reference sequence). The V gene lost 4 bases and the J gene lost 6 bases, with 14 bases spanning the gap. The CDR3 spells CASSSPSATNEQFF. The CDR3 nucleotides read TGTGCCAGCAGCAGTCCTAGCGCGACCAATGAGCAGTTCTTC. Based on the CDR3 plus reference TRBV5-4 and TRBJ2-1, the full variable domain is ETGVTQSPTHLIKTRGQQVTLRCSSQSGHNTVSWYQQALGQGPQFIFQYYREEENGRGNFPPRFSGLQFPNYSSELNVNALELDDSALYLCASSSPSATNEQFFGPGTRLTVL.

The V gene is TRBV4-1, the J gene TRBJ1-6; possibly TRBD1 for D (6 bases). Trimming took off 2 bases at V and 3 bases at J, with 8 bases between the two ends. The CDR3 is 15 amino acids. Germline CDR1 reads MGHRA; CDR2 reads YSYEKL. The CDR3 sequence is CASSQRQDYNSPLHF. Written as DNA, the CDR3 is TGCGCCAGCAGCCAAAGACAGGACTATAATTCACCCCTCCACTTT.

The V call is TRBV27, the J call TRBJ2-7; weak D call: TRBD2 (5 bases). The CDR3 totals 13 residues. Germline CDR1 reads MNHEY; CDR2 reads SMNVEV (reference sequence). Trimming cost V 5 bases and J 1 base, with 9 bases left between them. CDR3 bases: TGTGCCAGCAGTCCTAGCAGTTCCTACGAGCAGTACTTC. Amino acids: CASSPSSSYEQYF.

This chain joins TRBV28 and TRBJ2-7, with D maybe TRBD2 (5 bases). CDR1 is MDHEN and CDR2 is SYDVKM in the germline V gene. This CDR3 is built from 13 residues. V lost 3 bases and J 0 bases, leaving 6 bases between the germline ends. The CDR3 reads CASSFTSSYEQYF. CDR3 in DNA: TGTGCCAGCAGTTTCACTAGCTCCTACGAGCAGTACTTC.

Here the CDR3 DNA reads TGCGCCAGCAGCCAGCTTGAGCGGGAGTTCGAGCAGTACTTC. It translates to CASSQLEREFEQYF. The genes are TRBV4-1 and TRBJ2-7; 8 nucleotides line up with TRBD2. There are 14 residues in the CDR3. Germline CDR1 and CDR2: MGHRA and YSYEKL. J lost 6 bases, V lost 3 bases, and 7 bases had no gene match.

The rearrangement joins TRBV27 to TRBJ2-7; D is possibly TRBD2 (5 bases). The V and J ends lost 3 bases and 3 bases respectively, with 12 bases between them. This CDR3 region has 14 residues. The germline gives CDR1 MNHEY, CDR2 SMNVEV (reference sequence). The CDR3 spells CASSLRAVDYEQYF. DNA for the CDR3: TGTGCCAGCAGTTTGCGGGCAGTTGACTACGAGCAGTACTTC.

Only a few counts were recorded for this clone. The DNA for the CDR3 is TGCGCCAGCAGTCCCCAGGGCCAAAGCAATCAGCCCCAGCATTTT. Its translation: CASSPQGQSNQPQHF. The V and J genes are TRBV4-1 and TRBJ1-5; D is perhaps TRBD1 (5 bases). There are 15 residues in the CDR3. V dropped 6 bases and J dropped 1 base, with 13 bases sitting between them. CDR1 and CDR2 from the germline V gene are MGHRA and YSYEKL.

The chain combines TRBV7-7 with TRBJ1-3; D is uncertain. V lost 4 bases and J 4 bases, leaving 20 bases between the germline ends. This CDR3 has 17 residues. Germline values: CDR1 SSHAT, CDR2 FNYEAQ (reference sequence). CDR3 in DNA: TGTGCCAGCAGCTCTCTTCCCCCCTATTCCACCGGAAACACCATATATTTT. It is translated as CASSSLPPYSTGNTIYF.

The V and J genes are TRBV5-1 and TRBJ1-4, with D uncertain. The germline V gene encodes CDR1 SGHRS and CDR2 YFSETQ. This CDR3 has 14 residues. Trimming left V 5 bases short and J 8 bases short, with 16 bases between. The CDR3 loop is CASRREAVSEKLFF. The DNA for the CDR3 is TGCGCCAGCAGACGGGAGGCCGTAAGCGAAAAACTGTTTTTT.

This clone has just one count. This rearrangement joins TRBV5-4 to TRBJ1-4; 9 bases agree with TRBD1. This CDR3 is built from 16 residues. The trim removed 3 bases at V and 3 bases at J, leaving 6 bases unmatched. Germline CDR1 is SGHNT and CDR2 is YYREEE (reference sequence). CDR3 amino acids: CASSSNRGLANEKLFF. The CDR3 region has the DNA TGTGCCAGCAGCTCAAACAGGGGGCTGGCTAATGAAAAACTGTTTTTT.

J is TRBJ2-3 and V is TRBV5-4; 11 bases line up with TRBD2. The CDR3 runs 14 residues. CDR1 is SGHNT and CDR2 is YYREEE in the germline V gene (reference sequence). V shed 6 bases, J shed 6 bases, and the junction held 6 bases outside the gene matches. The CDR3 loop is CASTTSGSGDTQYF. The CDR3 nucleotides are TGTGCCAGCACAACTAGCGGGAGTGGCGATACGCAGTATTTT.

The chain carries TRBV28 and TRBJ1-2, with D perhaps TRBD1 (5 bases). This CDR3 region has 11 residues. CDR1 and CDR2 (germline): MDHEN, SYDVKM. V shed 6 bases and J shed 4 bases, with 6 bases lying between them. The CDR3 DNA reads as TGTGCCAGCAGACAGGCCTATGGCTACACCTTC. Translation: CASRQAYGYTF.

The V and J genes are TRBV7-9 and TRBJ2-5; 10 nucleotides line up with TRBD2. The CDR3 length is 16 residues. CDR1 and CDR2 (germline): SEHNR, FQNEAQ (reference sequence). J gave up 2 bases and V 5 bases, and 8 bases lay outside the gene matches. Here the CDR3 reads CASSPIRTSGQETQYF. The DNA of the CDR3 is TGTGCCAGCAGCCCGATTCGGACTAGCGGTCAAGAGACCCAGTACTTC.

V is TRBV13 and J is TRBJ2-7; tentatively, D is TRBD1 (5 bases). Germline V CDR1 and CDR2: PRHDT, FYEKMQ (reference sequence). Trimming shortened V by 5 bases and J by 0 bases, and 11 bases separated the two germline ends. This CDR3 has 14 amino acids. The CDR3: CASSPEGVSYEQYF. CDR3 coding DNA: TGTGCCAGCAGCCCCGAAGGGGTCTCCTACGAGCAGTACTTC.

The V gene is TRBV5-1, the J gene TRBJ1-5, with TRBD1 as a possible D gene (5 bases). The V end lost 0 bases, the J end lost 4 bases, and 8 bases lay between the germline ends. The CDR3 sequence is 14 residues long. The germline V gene has CDR1 SGHRS and CDR2 YFSETQ. CDR3 bases: TGCGCCAGCAGCTTGGTGGCAGGGAATCAGCCCCAGCATTTT. This gives the protein CASSLVAGNQPQHF.

V and J are TRBV5-1 and TRBJ2-3; D unclear. V was pared by 1 base and J by 1 base, with 10 bases between. Germline-derived CDR1 and CDR2 are SGHRS and YFSETQ. The CDR3 length is 15 residues. The chain's CDR3 is CASSLNRFRTDTQYF. CDR3 sequence (DNA): TGCGCCAGCAGCTTGAACCGGTTCCGCACAGATACGCAGTATTTT.

The CDR3: CASSERGPYGYTF. The CDR3 nucleotides read TGTGCCAGCAGTGAAAGGGGCCCTTATGGCTACACCTTC. This rearrangement joins TRBV6-1 to TRBJ1-2; D may be TRBD1 (5 bases). Deletions cut 2 bases from V and 5 bases from J, with 9 bases between. The CDR3 has 13 amino acids. CDR1 and CDR2 from the germline V gene are MNHNS and SASEGT.

The rearrangement uses TRBV5-6 and TRBJ2-3, with TRBD2 identical over 8 bases. CDR1 SGHDT and CDR2 YYEEEE come from the germline V gene. The CDR3 consists of 14 residues. V lost 4 bases to trimming and J lost 6 bases; unmatched junction nucleotides: 7. The CDR3 region is CASSDGGGPDTQYF. CDR3 DNA sequence: TGTGCCAGCAGCGACGGGGGGGGGCCGGATACGCAGTATTTT.

CDR3 DNA sequence: TGTGCCAGCAGCTTAGATGTCTGGTCTAGCTCCTACGAGCAGTACTTC. Translating gives CASSLDVWSSSYEQYF. The chain uses TRBV11-2 and TRBJ2-7; D gene ambiguous. V dropped 0 bases and J dropped 0 bases, with 12 bases sitting between them. Germline loops: CDR1 SGHAT, CDR2 FQNNGV. This CDR3 has 16 residues.

This rearrangement joins TRBV29-1 to TRBJ2-2, with D possibly TRBD1 on 5 matching bases. From germline, CDR1 is SQVTM and CDR2 ANQGSEA. Deletions cut 7 bases from V and 1 base from J, with 10 bases between. There are 13 residues in the CDR3. This CDR3 is CSAEGQNTGELFF. The CDR3 DNA follows: TGCAGCGCAGAAGGACAGAACACCGGGGAGCTGTTTTTT.

The J gene is TRBJ2-7, the V gene TRBV25-1; TRBD2 matches 9 bases. Germline V gives CDR1 MGHDK, CDR2 SYGVNS. The CDR3 extends over 14 amino acids. V gave up 3 bases and J gave up 2 bases; unmatched junction bases: 2. The CDR3 nucleotides read TGTGCCAGCAGTGACCGCGGGAGGGCCTACGAGCAGTACTTC. This translates into CASSDRGRAYEQYF.